These T cell receptor beta chains were read from a single sample in a study of T cells in Graves' hyperthyroidism and ophthalmopathy. MiXCR, run by TCRdb on the multiplex PCR reads, gives a single entry per CDR3 protein. The sample carries about 720,000 distinct CDR3 sequences, around 19% recorded once. Sample: blood. These receptors all come from a woman aged 45-59 years with Graves' hyperthyroidism that later progressed to Graves' ophthalmopathy. Both conserved end residues are part of each CDR3. D genes are given only for firm matches. The size of a clone is reported for some rows only, either as once, few or many, or as a class for expanded clones.

cdr3_nt cdr3_aa clone_size j_call d_call v_call
TGTGCCAGCAGCGTAGTCCCCGACTCCTACGAGCAGTACTTC CASSVVPDSYEQYF few TRBJ2-7 . TRBV9
TGTGCCAGTAGTATCAGGGGTCGCGGGGTCTATGGCTACACCTTC CASSIRGRGVYGYTF . TRBJ1-2 . TRBV19
TGCAGCGTGTGGGGCAGGGAGACTGGAAACACCATATATTTT CSVWGRETGNTIYF . TRBJ1-3 . TRBV29-1
TGTGCCAGCAGCTCCCCAAAGGGAGGAGATACTGAAGCTTTCTTT CASSSPKGGDTEAFF many TRBJ1-1 . TRBV11-2
TGTGCCAGCAGCTTGGGAATTGGGGGCGCGTCTGACAATGAGCAGTTCTTC CASSLGIGGASDNEQFF many TRBJ2-1 . TRBV11-2
TGTGCCAGCATGTTGGCAGGGCCTAATGAGCAGTTCTTC CASMLAGPNEQFF . TRBJ2-1 . TRBV27
TGTGCCAGCAGCTTGTCGTGGGGGTACAATCAGCCCCAGCATTTT CASSLSWGYNQPQHF many TRBJ1-5 . TRBV7-2
TGTGCTAGCAGCTTAGCGCCAAGGGATGAGCAGTTCTTC CASSLAPRDEQFF few TRBJ2-1 . TRBV7-7
TGTGCCAGCAGCCTGACAGGGCTCCCGAACACTGAAGCTCTCTTT CASSLTGLPNTEALF few TRBJ1-1 TRBD1 TRBV7-3
TGTGCCACCAGTGATTTCGGTCGCCCCACAGATACGCAGTATTTT CATSDFGRPTDTQYF . TRBJ2-3 . TRBV24-1
TGCAGTGTTAGACTTCAATCAGGGTTTGGTCAGCCCCAGCATTTT CSVRLQSGFGQPQHF many TRBJ1-5 . TRBV20-1
TGTGCCAGCAGGGAGGCGGAGCGTGGCGAGCAGTACTTC CASREAERGEQYF many TRBJ2-7 . TRBV5-8
TGTGCCAGCAGTTCGGGATGGACAGCTTTCTTT CASSSGWTAFF many TRBJ1-1 . TRBV12-3/TRBV12-4
TGTGCCAGCAGCGGGACTAGCGGCAACACCGGGGAGCTGTTTTTT CASSGTSGNTGELFF many TRBJ2-2 TRBD2 TRBV7-8
TGTGCCAGCAGCCGCGGTGTAGCGGGGGGGAGAGATACGCAGTATTTT CASSRGVAGGRDTQYF many TRBJ2-3 TRBD2 TRBV3-1
TGTGCCAGTAGTTATGGGCGTCCTACAGGGACTGAAGCTTTCTTT CASSYGRPTGTEAFF few TRBJ1-1 . TRBV19
TGTGCCAGTATTGGGTGGGAAGCTGAAGCTTTCTTT CASIGWEAEAFF few TRBJ1-1 . TRBV19
TGTGCCAGTAGTCCCACCTCGACAGGAGAGAGTGAAGCTTTCTTT CASSPTSTGESEAFF few TRBJ1-1 . TRBV19
TGCGCCAGCAGCTTGGATGGGACACCACGCACAGATACGCAGTATTTT CASSLDGTPRTDTQYF few TRBJ2-3 . TRBV5-1
TGTGCCAGCAGTTTAGGTGGGGCCCGGTACACCATATATTTT CASSLGGARYTIYF . TRBJ1-3 . TRBV12-3/TRBV12-4
TGCGCCAGCAGCTTAATTCAGAACACTGAAGCTTTCTTT CASSLIQNTEAFF many TRBJ1-1 . TRBV5-1
TGTGCCAGCAGTTACTCGACAGGGGAGCGGTTCAGGGAAGCTTTCTTT CASSYSTGERFREAFF many TRBJ1-1 TRBD1 TRBV6-6
TGTGCCAGCTCACCTTTGGACACGAACACTGAAGCTTTCTTT CASSPLDTNTEAFF many TRBJ1-1 . TRBV18
TGTGCCAGCAGCTTAGACGGAGAATATGGCTACACCTTC CASSLDGEYGYTF many TRBJ1-2 . TRBV11-2
TGCGCCAGCAGCCATACGACAGTAGAGGGGGAGCTGTTTTTT CASSHTTVEGELFF few TRBJ2-2 . TRBV4-1
TGCAGTGCTAGAGATAGCGGGACTGCGAACACCGGGGAGCTGTTTTTT CSARDSGTANTGELFF few TRBJ2-2 TRBD2 TRBV20-1
TGCGCCAGCAGCTTCAACGGGCCGAACACCGGGGAGCTGTTTTTT CASSFNGPNTGELFF . TRBJ2-2 . TRBV5-1
TGTGCCAGCAGCCAGCTGGGGAGGGCGTCTGGGGCCAACGTCCTGACTTTC CASSQLGRASGANVLTF few TRBJ2-6 TRBD2 TRBV3-1
TGTGCCAGCAGCTTGGAAACGGCTAGCAATCAGCCCCAGCATTTT CASSLETASNQPQHF . TRBJ1-5 . TRBV5-5
TGTGCCAGCAGCGTGGGGCTAGGATTTGGAGAGACCCAGTACTTC CASSVGLGFGETQYF . TRBJ2-5 . TRBV9
TGTGCCAGCAGCCTCCGGGTGAATGAGCAGTTCTTC CASSLRVNEQFF many TRBJ2-1 . TRBV11-2
TGCGCCAGCAGCTTGGGGGGGGACAAAGAGACCCAGTACTTC CASSLGGDKETQYF . TRBJ2-5 . TRBV5-1
TGTGCCAGGGAACAGGGGACGCCTTTCACAGATACGCAGTATTTT CAREQGTPFTDTQYF . TRBJ2-3 TRBD1 TRBV19
TGTGCCAGCAGCTTAGTGGGGGCCCGTAATGAAAAACTGTTTTTT CASSLVGARNEKLFF few TRBJ1-4 . TRBV7-2
TGTGCCAGCAGTTCAACAGGTTTGGGCAATCAGCCCCAGCATTTT CASSSTGLGNQPQHF . TRBJ1-5 . TRBV7-9
TGTGCCAGCAGCCCCGGACAGGGGGATAGTCAGCCCCAGCATTTT CASSPGQGDSQPQHF many TRBJ1-5 TRBD1 TRBV12-3/TRBV12-4
TGTGCCAGCAGCCAAGATTCCAGCGGGGGCGATGAGCAGTTCTTC CASSQDSSGGDEQFF many TRBJ2-1 TRBD2 TRBV3-1
TGTGCCAGCGGCCGCCAACTAGCGGGGAGCACAGATACGCAGTATTTT CASGRQLAGSTDTQYF . TRBJ2-3 TRBD2 TRBV7-9
TGCAGTGCTGGAGGGGATTTGGAAAACAGATTCACAGATACGCAGTATTTT CSAGGDLENRFTDTQYF many TRBJ2-3 . TRBV20-1
TGCAGTGCTAGAGAGGACAGGAACTCTGGAAACACCATATATTTT CSAREDRNSGNTIYF . TRBJ1-3 TRBD1 TRBV20-1
TGCGCCAGCAGCCAAGGAGGGTTAGCGGCGGTAAAAGAGACCCAGTACTTC CASSQGGLAAVKETQYF . TRBJ2-5 . TRBV4-1
TGTGCCAGCAGGAAGGGCGAGGTAGCTTTCTTT CASRKGEVAFF . TRBJ1-1 . TRBV6-1
TGTGCCAGCAGACAGTTTACTACGCCTGGAAACACCATATATTTT CASRQFTTPGNTIYF few TRBJ1-3 . TRBV2